These T cell receptor beta chains were read from a single sample in a study of cytomegalovirus exposure and HLA in healthy donors. Sequenced by immunoSEQ multiplex PCR; TCRdb stores in-frame clones only, minus some. This sample yields approximately 100,000 clones, of which roughly 70% are seen a single time; 9.5% to 13% belongs to the top ten. Material: PBMCs. The receptors stem from a man aged 35 to 55 in good health and CMV-seropositive. The conserved cysteine and the conserved F or W are not part of the CDR3 here. Size values are once, few and many counts, or a class for expanded clones, and some rows have none.

NA | TRBV5-4 | ASSLDQGQETQY
NA | TRBV7-9 | ASSDVGQGEGYT
NA | TRBV4-1 | ASSQEPGLAVYNEQF
once | TRBV10-2 | ASSGSGGYNEQF
NA | TRBV9 | ASSPGGKTEAF
NA | TRBV7-2 | ASSFSSTDTQY
NA | TRBV4-1 | ASSQGGGNEQF
NA | TRBV19 | ASSIWRTSGNNEQF
few | TRBV6-5 | ASSSSGPSYEQY
NA | TRBV6-1 | ASLSGQGSGEQF
few | TRBV9 | ASSPRAGTSESSYEQY
NA | TRBV19 | ASSSTSGGYNEQF
NA | TRBV4-2 | ASSHSGTADEKLF
NA | TRBV7-8 | ASSLGTLRITEAF
NA | TRBV12-2 | ASRVGKPGTGKDQPQH
NA | TRBV6-1 | ASRISGSLYEQY
NA | TRBV6-5 | ASSEQYEQY
NA | TRBV5-1 | ASSPPTSGRASYNEQF